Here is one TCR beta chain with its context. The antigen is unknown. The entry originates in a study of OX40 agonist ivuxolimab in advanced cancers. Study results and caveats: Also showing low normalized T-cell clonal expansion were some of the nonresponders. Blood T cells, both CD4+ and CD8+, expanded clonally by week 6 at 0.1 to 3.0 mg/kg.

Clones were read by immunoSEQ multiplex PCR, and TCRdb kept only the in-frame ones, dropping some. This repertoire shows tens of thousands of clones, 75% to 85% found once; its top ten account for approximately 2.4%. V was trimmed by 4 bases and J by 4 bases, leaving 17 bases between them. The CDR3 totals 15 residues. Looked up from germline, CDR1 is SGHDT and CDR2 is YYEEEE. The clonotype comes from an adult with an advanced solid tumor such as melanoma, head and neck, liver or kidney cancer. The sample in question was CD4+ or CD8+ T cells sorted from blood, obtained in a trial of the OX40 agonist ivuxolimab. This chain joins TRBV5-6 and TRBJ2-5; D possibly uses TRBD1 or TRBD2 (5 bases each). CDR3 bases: TGTGCCAGCAGCGGATCCCGGGGCCTTGGAGAGACCCAGTACTTC. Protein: CASSGSRGLGETQYF.